This T cell receptor (beta chain) was recovered during a study of T-cell memory formation after mild COVID-19. Study-level findings and limits: Contracting clones from day 15 to 85 had balanced CD4/CD8; later expanders favoured CD4+.

Looked up from germline, CDR1 is GTSNPN and CDR2 is SVGIG (reference sequence). This CDR3 comprises 11 residues. V dropped 5 bases and J dropped 4 bases, with 9 bases sitting between them. As to this clonotype: Its specificity is not known.

Sample barcodes and UMIs were carried by the TCR alpha and TCR beta cDNA libraries that 5'RACE generated with constant-segment primers. TCRdb passed the 5' RACE reads through MiXCR, listing each CDR3 protein once. The sample holds approximately 82,000 distinct CDR3 sequences; roughly 13% are singletons and the top ten take more than 35%. This clonotype was sampled from a man aged 18-30 years who had mild COVID-19 (a few samples of this study predate the infection). Cell type and time point are not known. Material for sequencing was PBMCs or a T cell subset sorted from them (not recorded which). This sequence joins TRBV30 and TRBJ2-7; TRBD1 might be the D (6 bases). The CDR3 is CAWAGVYEQYF. CDR3 in DNA: TGTGCCTGGGCAGGGGTTTACGAGCAGTACTTC. The full variable domain, in which reference TRBV30 and TRBJ2-7 provide the parts outside the CDR3, is SQTIHQWPATLVQPVGSPLSLECTVEGTSNPNLYWYRQAAGRGLQLLFYSVGIGQISSEVPQNLSASRPQDRQFILSSKKLLLSDSGFYLCAWAGVYEQYFGPGTRLTVT.